What follows is one T cell receptor beta chain and its context. The data originate from a study of blood T cell repertoires in COVID-19. The repertoire was sequenced with immunoSEQ multiplex PCR; TCRdb's copy has only in-frame clones and lacks some. The sample holds 250,000 or so clones; about 83% are singletons and the top ten take more than 9%. The CDR3 has 18 residues. V lost 4 bases to trimming and J lost 2 bases; unmatched junction nucleotides: 12. Germline assignment: CDR1 SGHNT and CDR2 YYREEE (reference sequence). Sequenced material: peripheral blood. The chain carries TRBV5-4 and TRBJ2-3, with 11 bases that match TRBD2. The receptor's source is a man aged 80 or over with acute or convalescent COVID-19. CDR3: CASSPKESSGRPTDTQYF. The CDR3 region has the DNA TGTGCCAGCAGCCCTAAGGAATCTAGCGGGAGGCCCACAGATACGCAGTATTTT.